Listed below are T cell receptor beta chains from one sample, sequenced in a study of spatial heterogeneity in lung cancer. Via MiXCR, TCRdb re-called the 5' RACE reads, giving one row per CDR3 protein. Among over 2,500 distinct CDR3 sequences listed, under 55% were seen once. The specimen was lung tumor tissue, collected at surgery. The source is a male donor with early-stage non-small cell lung cancer. CDR3s include the opening cysteine and the closing phenylalanine or tryptophan. The D gene is left open where the match is weak. Not every row has a clone size; where given, it reads once, few, many or a size class.

CDR3 protein: CASSLNSQETQYF
CDR3 DNA: TGTGCCAGCAGCTTAAACTCCCAAGAGACCCAGTACTTC
clone size: -
J gene: TRBJ2-5
V gene: TRBV7-3
D gene: -

CDR3 protein: CASSPGLNVKQYF
CDR3 DNA: TGTGCCAGCAGTCCAGGACTGAATGTAAAGCAGTACTTC
clone size: medium-sized
J gene: TRBJ2-7
V gene: TRBV12-3/TRBV12-4
D gene: -

CDR3 protein: CASSLGQGPHYEQYF
CDR3 DNA: TGTGCCAGCAGCTTAGGACAGGGGCCCCACTACGAGCAGTACTTC
clone size: few
J gene: TRBJ2-7
V gene: TRBV11-3
D gene: TRBD1

CDR3 protein: CASSSAGGPVDTQYF
CDR3 DNA: TGCGCCAGCAGCTCGGCGGGGGGGCCGGTAGATACGCAGTATTTT
clone size: few
J gene: TRBJ2-3
V gene: TRBV5-1
D gene: TRBD2

CDR3 protein: CSAREAGKSPLHF
CDR3 DNA: TGCAGTGCTAGGGAAGCAGGGAAGTCACCCCTCCACTTT
clone size: once
J gene: TRBJ1-6
V gene: TRBV20-1
D gene: -

CDR3 protein: CASFLAGTANLSHEKLFF
CDR3 DNA: TGTGCCTCCTTTTTAGCCGGGACAGCTAACCTCTCCCATGAAAAACTGTTTTTT
clone size: -
J gene: TRBJ1-4
V gene: TRBV15
D gene: TRBD1

CDR3 protein: CASRPGQGNEQYF
CDR3 DNA: TGTGCCAGCAGGCCGGGACAGGGGAACGAGCAGTACTTC
clone size: -
J gene: TRBJ2-7
V gene: TRBV27
D gene: TRBD1

CDR3 protein: CASRSAGTTNYNEQFF
CDR3 DNA: TGTGCCAGCAGATCCGCTGGGACAACAAATTACAATGAGCAGTTCTTC
clone size: -
J gene: TRBJ2-1
V gene: TRBV12-3/TRBV12-4
D gene: -

CDR3 protein: CASSLGSTANYGYTF
CDR3 DNA: TGTGCCAGCAGCTTAGGGTCGACAGCAAACTATGGCTACACCTTC
clone size: -
J gene: TRBJ1-2
V gene: TRBV7-3
D gene: -

CDR3 protein: CASSPGTSGAYNEQFF
CDR3 DNA: TGTGCCAGCAGCCCCGGGACTAGCGGGGCCTACAATGAGCAGTTCTTC
clone size: -
J gene: TRBJ2-1
V gene: TRBV3-1
D gene: TRBD2

CDR3 protein: CASTQRGTSGRTDTQYF
CDR3 DNA: TGTGCCAGCACCCAAAGAGGGACTAGCGGCCGCACAGATACGCAGTATTTT
clone size: -
J gene: TRBJ2-3
V gene: TRBV6-2/TRBV6-3
D gene: TRBD2

CDR3 protein: CASSQSRQGEDTQYF
CDR3 DNA: TGCGCCAGCAGTCAATCGCGACAGGGTGAAGATACGCAGTATTTT
clone size: -
J gene: TRBJ2-3
V gene: TRBV23-1
D gene: TRBD1

CDR3 protein: CSAYTGSTEAFF
CDR3 DNA: TGCAGTGCTTATACAGGGTCCACTGAAGCTTTCTTT
clone size: -
J gene: TRBJ1-1
V gene: TRBV20-1
D gene: -

CDR3 protein: CASRRTGDEQYF
CDR3 DNA: TGTGCCAGCAGGCGGACAGGGGACGAGCAGTACTTC
clone size: -
J gene: TRBJ2-7
V gene: TRBV27
D gene: TRBD1

CDR3 protein: CASSRNGVAGNYEQYF
CDR3 DNA: TGTGCCAGCAGCAGAAACGGGGTAGCGGGAAACTACGAGCAGTACTTC
clone size: few
J gene: TRBJ2-7
V gene: TRBV7-2
D gene: TRBD2

CDR3 protein: CASLNRDRDYNEQFF
CDR3 DNA: TGTGCCAGCTTAAACCGGGACAGGGACTACAATGAGCAGTTCTTC
clone size: -
J gene: TRBJ2-1
V gene: TRBV11-1
D gene: TRBD1

CDR3 protein: CASSLDGQGTDTQYF
CDR3 DNA: TGTGCCAGCAGCTTAGACGGACAGGGGACAGATACGCAGTATTTT
clone size: -
J gene: TRBJ2-3
V gene: TRBV7-9
D gene: TRBD1

CDR3 protein: CASSQTAGGAEQFF
CDR3 DNA: TGTGCCAGCAGCCAAACAGCGGGAGGCGCTGAGCAGTTCTTC
clone size: few
J gene: TRBJ2-1
V gene: TRBV3-1
D gene: TRBD2

CDR3 protein: CSARDSRTGLEAFF
CDR3 DNA: TGCAGTGCTAGAGATTCCCGGACAGGCCTCGAAGCTTTCTTT
clone size: -
J gene: TRBJ1-1
V gene: TRBV20-1
D gene: TRBD1

CDR3 protein: CASSWDHNSPLHF
CDR3 DNA: TGTGCCAGCAGTTGGGACCATAATTCACCCCTCCACTTT
clone size: -
J gene: TRBJ1-6
V gene: TRBV6-2/TRBV6-3
D gene: -

CDR3 protein: CASSFSFRRASTEAFF
CDR3 DNA: TGTGCCAGCAGCTTCTCATTTCGGCGCGCTTCCACTGAAGCTTTCTTT
clone size: -
J gene: TRBJ1-1
V gene: TRBV7-9
D gene: -

CDR3 protein: CASSSPPGGQGYQETQYF
CDR3 DNA: TGTGCCAGCAGTTCCCCACCGGGAGGACAAGGGTACCAAGAGACCCAGTACTTC
clone size: large
J gene: TRBJ2-5
V gene: TRBV28
D gene: TRBD2

CDR3 protein: CASIKTGALTDTQYF
CDR3 DNA: TGTGCCAGCATTAAAACCGGGGCCCTCACAGATACGCAGTATTTT
clone size: -
J gene: TRBJ2-3
V gene: TRBV28
D gene: -

CDR3 protein: CASSLVATPETQYF
CDR3 DNA: TGTGCCAGCAGCTTAGTAGCCACTCCGGAGACCCAGTACTTC
clone size: -
J gene: TRBJ2-5
V gene: TRBV7-8
D gene: -

CDR3 protein: CASLEGPGETQYF
CDR3 DNA: TGTGCCAGCCTGGAGGGCCCCGGGGAGACCCAGTACTTC
clone size: -
J gene: TRBJ2-5
V gene: TRBV28
D gene: -

CDR3 protein: CASRRRRPNTGELFF
CDR3 DNA: TGTGCCAGCAGGAGACGGCGGCCGAACACCGGGGAGCTGTTTTTT
clone size: once
J gene: TRBJ2-2
V gene: TRBV28
D gene: -

CDR3 protein: CSASGHTGELFF
CDR3 DNA: TGCAGTGCTAGCGGGCACACCGGGGAGCTGTTTTTT
clone size: -
J gene: TRBJ2-2
V gene: TRBV20-1
D gene: -

CDR3 protein: CASSPRLAGGTDTQYF
CDR3 DNA: TGTGCCAGCAGCCCGCGACTAGCGGGGGGCACAGATACGCAGTATTTT
clone size: -
J gene: TRBJ2-3
V gene: TRBV7-8
D gene: TRBD2

CDR3 protein: CASSPLAYQETQYF
CDR3 DNA: TGTGCCAGCAGCCCACTAGCGTACCAAGAGACCCAGTACTTC
clone size: -
J gene: TRBJ2-5
V gene: TRBV9
D gene: TRBD2

CDR3 protein: CSASPLRASGTSTDTQYF
CDR3 DNA: TGCAGTGCTAGCCCCCTGAGGGCTAGCGGGACTAGCACAGATACGCAGTATTTT
clone size: many
J gene: TRBJ2-3
V gene: TRBV20-1
D gene: TRBD2

CDR3 protein: CASSQDPAGVNSPLHF
CDR3 DNA: TGTGCCAGCAGCCAAGACCCGGCAGGAGTGAATTCACCCCTCCACTTT
clone size: once
J gene: TRBJ1-6
V gene: TRBV3-1
D gene: -

CDR3 protein: CASRNQGRTTYTEAFF
CDR3 DNA: TGTGCCAGCAGAAATCAGGGGCGAACAACTTACACTGAAGCTTTCTTT
clone size: few
J gene: TRBJ1-1
V gene: TRBV13
D gene: -

CDR3 protein: CARGQPQETQYF
CDR3 DNA: TGCGCCAGGGGACAGCCCCAAGAGACCCAGTACTTC
clone size: -
J gene: TRBJ2-5
V gene: TRBV5-1
D gene: TRBD1

CDR3 protein: CASSQEDRGLETQYF
CDR3 DNA: TGCGCCAGCAGCCAAGAAGACAGGGGTCTAGAGACCCAGTACTTC
clone size: -
J gene: TRBJ2-5
V gene: TRBV4-3
D gene: TRBD1

CDR3 protein: CASRDREQTQYF
CDR3 DNA: TGTGCCAGCCGGGACAGGGAACAGACCCAGTACTTC
clone size: -
J gene: TRBJ2-5
V gene: TRBV5-6
D gene: TRBD1

CDR3 protein: CASSRGNGYTF
CDR3 DNA: TGCGCCAGCAGCCGGGGAAATGGCTACACCTTC
clone size: medium-sized
J gene: TRBJ1-2
V gene: TRBV5-1
D gene: -

CDR3 protein: CSAGRQGYSDTQYF
CDR3 DNA: TGCAGTGCTGGAAGACAGGGTTATTCAGATACGCAGTATTTT
clone size: -
J gene: TRBJ2-3
V gene: TRBV20-1
D gene: TRBD1

CDR3 protein: CASSHQGDEQYF
CDR3 DNA: TGCGCCAGCAGCCACCAGGGGGACGAGCAGTACTTC
clone size: -
J gene: TRBJ2-7
V gene: TRBV4-1
D gene: TRBD1

CDR3 protein: CASSLETGAYNEQFF
CDR3 DNA: TGTGCCAGCAGTTTGGAGACGGGAGCCTACAATGAGCAGTTCTTC
clone size: -
J gene: TRBJ2-1
V gene: TRBV28
D gene: -

CDR3 protein: CASSAGQGGTGELFF
CDR3 DNA: TGTGCCAGCAGTGCGGGACAGGGGGGTACCGGGGAGCTGTTTTTT
clone size: many
J gene: TRBJ2-2
V gene: TRBV25-1
D gene: TRBD1

CDR3 protein: CASSLVSGNNEQFF
CDR3 DNA: TGTGCCAGCAGCTTAGTTTCCGGGAACAATGAGCAGTTCTTC
clone size: few
J gene: TRBJ2-1
V gene: TRBV7-2
D gene: -

CDR3 protein: CSARDPPTQYF
CDR3 DNA: TGCAGTGCTAGAGACCCTCCAACGCAGTATTTT
clone size: -
J gene: TRBJ2-3
V gene: TRBV20-1
D gene: -

CDR3 protein: CSAIRQGGTEAFF
CDR3 DNA: TGCAGTGCTATCAGACAGGGAGGGACTGAAGCTTTCTTT
clone size: many
J gene: TRBJ1-1
V gene: TRBV20-1
D gene: TRBD1

CDR3 protein: CASSYSLNQPQHF
CDR3 DNA: TGTGCCAGCAGTTACAGCCTGAATCAGCCCCAGCATTTT
clone size: -
J gene: TRBJ1-5
V gene: TRBV6-5
D gene: -

CDR3 protein: CASTPGLAVNTGELFF
CDR3 DNA: TGTGCCAGCACCCCCGGACTAGCGGTGAACACCGGGGAGCTGTTTTTT
clone size: medium-sized
J gene: TRBJ2-2
V gene: TRBV6-5
D gene: TRBD2

CDR3 protein: CASSPDRGYEQYF
CDR3 DNA: TGTGCCAGCAGCCCGGACAGGGGCTACGAGCAGTACTTC
clone size: hyperexpanded
J gene: TRBJ2-7
V gene: TRBV16
D gene: TRBD1

CDR3 protein: CSARDLVSPGNTIYF
CDR3 DNA: TGCAGTGCTAGAGATCTCGTCTCTCCTGGAAACACCATATATTTT
clone size: few
J gene: TRBJ1-3
V gene: TRBV20-1
D gene: -

CDR3 protein: CASSLRARGLGTGELFF
CDR3 DNA: TGTGCCAGCAGCTTACGGGCCAGGGGGCTTGGGACCGGGGAGCTGTTTTTT
clone size: few
J gene: TRBJ2-2
V gene: TRBV7-2
D gene: TRBD1

CDR3 protein: CASRQEGIGELFF
CDR3 DNA: TGTGCCAGCAGACAGGAGGGAATCGGGGAGCTGTTTTTT
clone size: -
J gene: TRBJ2-2
V gene: TRBV4-2
D gene: -

CDR3 protein: CASMAGAVQETQYF
CDR3 DNA: TGTGCCAGCATGGCAGGGGCCGTACAAGAGACCCAGTACTTC
clone size: few
J gene: TRBJ2-5
V gene: TRBV3-1
D gene: -

CDR3 protein: CASSQWDGENIQYF
CDR3 DNA: TGTGCCAGCAGTCAGTGGGACGGAGAAAACATTCAGTACTTC
clone size: few
J gene: TRBJ2-4
V gene: TRBV6-2/TRBV6-3
D gene: -

CDR3 protein: CASSQLVSADEQYF
CDR3 DNA: TGTGCCAGCAGCCAGCTGGTTTCAGCGGACGAGCAGTACTTC
clone size: once
J gene: TRBJ2-7
V gene: TRBV4-2
D gene: -

CDR3 protein: CASSSRLAGGFGQFF
CDR3 DNA: TGTGCCAGCAGCTCGCGACTAGCGGGGGGGTTTGGGCAGTTCTTC
clone size: once
J gene: TRBJ2-1
V gene: TRBV9
D gene: TRBD2

CDR3 protein: CSVEESNFIEQFF
CDR3 DNA: TGCAGCGTTGAAGAGTCTAATTTTATTGAGCAGTTCTTC
clone size: -
J gene: TRBJ2-1
V gene: TRBV29-1
D gene: -

CDR3 protein: CASRALLAGTTDTQYF
CDR3 DNA: TGTGCCAGCAGGGCCCTACTAGCGGGGACGACAGATACGCAGTATTTT
clone size: -
J gene: TRBJ2-3
V gene: TRBV12-3/TRBV12-4
D gene: TRBD2

CDR3 protein: CASKDWDYTDTQYF
CDR3 DNA: TGTGCCAGCAAGGACTGGGACTACACAGATACGCAGTATTTT
clone size: -
J gene: TRBJ2-3
V gene: TRBV7-2
D gene: TRBD2

CDR3 protein: CASSQGPLFTLAEQRSTDTQYF
CDR3 DNA: TGCGCCAGCAGCCAAGGCCCCCTATTTACCCTGGCAGAACAACGAAGCACAGATACGCAGTATTTT
clone size: -
J gene: TRBJ2-3
V gene: TRBV4-1
D gene: -

CDR3 protein: CASGPWQDDEQYF
CDR3 DNA: TGTGCCAGCGGTCCCTGGCAGGACGACGAGCAGTACTTC
clone size: few
J gene: TRBJ2-7
V gene: TRBV27
D gene: -

CDR3 protein: CASSLEPSGVIDTQYF
CDR3 DNA: TGTGCCAGCAGCTTAGAGCCTAGCGGGGTTATAGATACGCAGTATTTT
clone size: -
J gene: TRBJ2-3
V gene: TRBV7-8
D gene: TRBD2